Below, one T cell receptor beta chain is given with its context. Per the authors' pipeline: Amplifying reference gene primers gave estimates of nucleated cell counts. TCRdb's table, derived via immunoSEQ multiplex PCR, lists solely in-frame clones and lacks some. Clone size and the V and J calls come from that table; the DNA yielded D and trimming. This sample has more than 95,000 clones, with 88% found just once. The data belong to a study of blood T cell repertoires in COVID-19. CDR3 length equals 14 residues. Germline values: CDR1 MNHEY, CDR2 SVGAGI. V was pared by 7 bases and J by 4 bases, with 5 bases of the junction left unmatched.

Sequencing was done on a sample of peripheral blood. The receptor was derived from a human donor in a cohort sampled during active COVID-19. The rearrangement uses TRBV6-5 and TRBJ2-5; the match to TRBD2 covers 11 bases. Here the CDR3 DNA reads TGTGCCAGCATCCAGACTAGCGGGGTAGAGACCCAGTACTTC. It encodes CASIQTSGVETQYF.